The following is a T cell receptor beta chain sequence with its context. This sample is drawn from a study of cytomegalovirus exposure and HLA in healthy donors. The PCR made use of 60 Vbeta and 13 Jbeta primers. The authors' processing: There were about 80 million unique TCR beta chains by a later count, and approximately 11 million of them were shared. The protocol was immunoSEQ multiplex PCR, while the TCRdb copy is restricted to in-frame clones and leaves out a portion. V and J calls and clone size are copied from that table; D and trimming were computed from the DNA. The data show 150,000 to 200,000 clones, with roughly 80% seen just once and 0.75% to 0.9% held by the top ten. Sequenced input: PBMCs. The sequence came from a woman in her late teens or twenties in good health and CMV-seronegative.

CDR3 in amino acids: CASSEGPGLAGWLETQYF. The CDR3 DNA is TGTGCCAGCAGTGAGGGCCCGGGACTAGCGGGATGGTTAGAGACCCAGTACTTC. The chain has TRBV2 and TRBJ2-5, with 13 bases identical to TRBD2. V trimming: 3 bases; J trimming: 4 bases; junction bases outside the gene matches: 11. The germline V gene has CDR1 SNHLY and CDR2 FYNNEI. This CDR3 contains 18 residues.